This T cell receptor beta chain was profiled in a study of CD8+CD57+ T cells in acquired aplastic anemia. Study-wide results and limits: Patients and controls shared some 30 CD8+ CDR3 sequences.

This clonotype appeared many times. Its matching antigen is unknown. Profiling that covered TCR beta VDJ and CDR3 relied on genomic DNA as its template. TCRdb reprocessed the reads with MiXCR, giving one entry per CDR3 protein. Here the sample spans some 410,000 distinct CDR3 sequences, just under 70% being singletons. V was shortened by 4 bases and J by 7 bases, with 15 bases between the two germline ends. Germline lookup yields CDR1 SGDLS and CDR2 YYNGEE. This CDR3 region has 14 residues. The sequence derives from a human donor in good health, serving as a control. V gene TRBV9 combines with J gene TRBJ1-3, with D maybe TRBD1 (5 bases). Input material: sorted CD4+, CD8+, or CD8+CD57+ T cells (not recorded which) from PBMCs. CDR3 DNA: TGTGCCAGCAGCCCCCAGGGAACGGTGAACACCATATATTTT. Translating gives CASSPQGTVNTIYF.